What follows is one T cell receptor beta chain and its context. This sample was taken from a study of memory CD4+ T cells and cytomegalovirus serostatus. Single viable CD3+CD4+CD8-CD45RO+ cells were sorted as the memory CD4+ T cells. This table comes from immunoSEQ multiplex PCR, and its TCRdb copy is limited to in-frame clones, with some not included. Seen here are 75,000 to 90,000 clones, 65% to 85% observed once, and the top ten hold less than 0.9%. CDR3 size: 17 residues. Germline V lookup: CDR1 LGHNA, CDR2 YNFKEQ. V shed 1 base and J 4 bases; nucleotides not matched to a gene: 9. What was sequenced was memory CD4+ T cells from blood. This rearrangement joins TRBV4-2 to TRBJ2-5, with 10 bases matching TRBD2. This receptor was identified in an adult in good health and CMV-seronegative. The CDR3 here is CASSQASTSGAAETQYF. The CDR3, as DNA: TGTGCCAGCAGCCAAGCTTCAACTAGCGGGGCGGCAGAGACCCAGTACTTC.